The 5 T cell receptor beta chains below come from one sample, sequenced in a study of blood T cell repertoires in COVID-19. Repertoires were generated with immunoSEQ multiplex PCR, while TCRdb's copy carries only in-frame clones and drops some. This table holds about 100,000 clones, about nine tenths found once. Sequencing was done on a sample of peripheral blood. These receptors all stem from a woman in her fifties or sixties with COVID-19, enrolled during active disease.

The rearrangement joins TRBV6-6 to TRBJ2-7; D remains ambiguous. The germline CDR1 and CDR2 sequences are MNHNY and SVGAGI (reference sequence). The CDR3 consists of 11 residues. Trimming took 8 bases from V and 3 from J, leaving 8 bases between them. The CDR3 spells CASGSGYEQYF. DNA for the CDR3: TGTGCCAGCGGGTCGGGCTACGAGCAGTACTTC.

The rearrangement uses TRBV9 and TRBJ2-5, with TRBD2 matching 11 bases. V gave up 3 bases and J gave up 3 bases; unmatched junction bases: 4. CDR1 is SGDLS, CDR2 YYNGEE, per germline. The CDR3 is 15 amino acids. CDR3 amino acids: CASSAGTSGKETQYF. The CDR3 DNA follows: TGTGCCAGCAGCGCCGGGACTAGCGGAAAAGAGACCCAGTACTTC.

For the CDR3, the DNA is TGTGCCTGGAGTGTATTCGACAGGGGCTACACCTTC. Residues: CAWSVFDRGYTF. The chain couples TRBV30 to TRBJ1-2, with D perhaps matching TRBD1 (6 bases). The CDR3 is made up of 12 amino acids. In germline, CDR1 is GTSNPN, CDR2 SVGIG (reference sequence). Trimming left V 0 bases short and J 8 bases short, with 10 bases between.

Comment on this clone: The junction differs from germline at one of its ends, possibly a read error. CDR3 bases: TGTGCCAGCAGTGTCAACAGGGGGTATTCACCCTTCCACTTT. This gives the protein CASSVNRGYSPFHF. The chain uses TRBV2 and TRBJ1-6; 8 bases agree with TRBD1. Germline values: CDR1 SNHLY, CDR2 FYNNEI. There are 14 residues in the CDR3.

This rearrangement joins TRBV5-4 to TRBJ2-7; TRBD1 matches at 12 bases. The junction had 12 bases not matched to a gene; V was cut back by 5 bases and J by 0 bases. CDR1 SGHNT and CDR2 YYREEE come from the germline V gene (reference sequence). CDR3 length equals 18 residues. CDR3 coding DNA: TGTGCCAGCAGTTCTAAGGGGGGACAGGGGGCCTACTCCTACGAGCAGTACTTC. This sequence encodes CASSSKGGQGAYSYEQYF.